Listed below are T cell receptor beta chains from one sample, sequenced in a study of human T cells and chemical hapten exposure. A single record per CDR3 protein comes from TCRdb applying MiXCR to the RACE reads. The table has 95,000 to 100,000 distinct CDR3 sequences, approximately 10% seen once. The starting material was whole blood, obtained in connection with sensitization to the hapten diphenylcyclopropenone (DPC). The receptors here all came from a woman aged 55-75 years with alopecia areata. Some clones in this sample may be carry-over from other donors' samples. CDR3s include the opening cysteine and the closing phenylalanine or tryptophan. A D gene is named only where the DNA matches it firmly. Size tells how often a clone was seen (once, few, many) or the class of an expanded clone, and some rows leave it out.

v_gene	d_gene	j_gene	abundance	CDR3aa	CDR3nt
TRBV6-6	.	TRBJ1-2	few	CASTSPTAALGYTF	TGTGCCAGCACTTCCCCGACAGCAGCCCTTGGCTACACCTTC
TRBV20-1	.	TRBJ2-4	.	CSARMMTKNIQYF	TGCAGTGCTAGAATGATGACCAAAAACATTCAGTACTTC
TRBV6-6	.	TRBJ1-2	few	CASSYSTGLANYGYTF	TGTGCCAGCAGTTACTCGACGGGCCTAGCTAACTATGGCTACACCTTC
TRBV27	.	TRBJ1-4	many	CATSSRGWGDEKLFF	TGTGCCACCTCCTCTCGGGGGTGGGGGGATGAAAAACTGTTTTTT
TRBV27	.	TRBJ2-7	few	CASRPMGSYEQYF	TGTGCCAGCAGACCGATGGGCTCCTACGAGCAGTACTTC
TRBV24-1	TRBD1	TRBJ2-3	many	CATSTGTGFGTDTQYF	TGTGCCACCAGTACCGGGACAGGGTTTGGCACAGATACGCAGTATTTT
TRBV6-2/TRBV6-3	.	TRBJ2-1	many	CASSYASPPLVSEQFF	TGTGCCAGCAGTTACGCGTCTCCCCCTCTTGTGAGTGAGCAGTTCTTC
TRBV18	TRBD1	TRBJ1-1	many	CASSSDRATEAFF	TGTGCCAGCTCATCCGACAGGGCGACTGAAGCTTTCTTT
TRBV7-8	.	TRBJ1-4	few	CASSFGLSEKLFF	TGTGCCAGCAGCTTCGGTCTGTCTGAAAAACTGTTTTTT
TRBV10-1	.	TRBJ2-3	few	CASSGRLVGDTQYF	TGCGCCAGCAGTGGCCGACTAGTCGGGGATACGCAGTATTTT
TRBV3-1	.	TRBJ1-5	few	CASSQSFQPQHF	TGTGCCAGCAGCCAATCGTTTCAGCCCCAGCATTTT
TRBV3-1	.	TRBJ2-3	many	CASSQGASKVTDTQYF	TGTGCCAGCAGCCAAGGCGCCAGTAAGGTCACAGATACGCAGTATTTT
TRBV15	.	TRBJ1-5	.	CATSRVNWGRVQGQPQHF	TGTGCCACCAGCAGAGTTAATTGGGGGCGCGTACAAGGTCAGCCCCAGCATTTT
TRBV14	.	TRBJ2-1	.	CASSQGHVFEQFF	TGTGCCAGCAGCCAAGGACACGTATTTGAGCAGTTCTTC
TRBV12-3/TRBV12-4	.	TRBJ1-5	many	CASSLTGDPSNQPQHF	TGTGCCAGCAGTTTGACAGGAGACCCTAGCAATCAGCCCCAGCATTTT
TRBV2	.	TRBJ1-6	many	CASIRRHQNSPLHF	TGTGCCAGCATCAGAAGACACCAGAATTCACCCCTCCACTTT
TRBV6-1	.	TRBJ1-1	few	CASSASGGGTEAFF	TGTGCCAGCAGTGCTAGCGGGGGTGGCACTGAAGCTTTCTTT
TRBV5-6	.	TRBJ2-7	many	CASSWYGTSYEQYF	TGTGCCAGCAGCTGGTACGGTACCTCCTACGAGCAGTACTTC
TRBV7-6	TRBD2	TRBJ2-5	many	CASSLPRTREETQYF	TGTGCCAGCAGCTTGCCAAGGACTAGGGAAGAGACCCAGTACTTC
TRBV5-1	TRBD2	TRBJ2-2	.	CASSSLSGGPTTGELFF	TGCGCCAGCAGCTCCCTTAGCGGGGGGCCGACCACCGGGGAGCTGTTTTTT